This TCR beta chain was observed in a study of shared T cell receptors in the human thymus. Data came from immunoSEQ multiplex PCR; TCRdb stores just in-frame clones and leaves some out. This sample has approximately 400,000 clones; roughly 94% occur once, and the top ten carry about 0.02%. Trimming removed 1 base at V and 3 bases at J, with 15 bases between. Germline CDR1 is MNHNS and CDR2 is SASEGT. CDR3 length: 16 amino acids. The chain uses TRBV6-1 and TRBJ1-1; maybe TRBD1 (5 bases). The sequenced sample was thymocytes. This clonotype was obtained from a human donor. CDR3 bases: TGTGCCAGCAGTGAAGGGGGCGAAGGGCGTCACACTGAAGCTTTCTTT. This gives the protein CASSEGGEGRHTEAFF.